The sequence of this T cell receptor beta chain was determined in a study of blood T cell repertoires in COVID-19. The length of the CDR3 is 14 residues. Germline CDR1 is LNHDA and CDR2 is SQIVND (reference sequence). V gave up 5 bases and J gave up 4 bases, with 14 bases separating them. Repertoires were generated with immunoSEQ multiplex PCR, while TCRdb's copy carries only in-frame clones and drops some. Of tens of thousands of clones listed, roughly 90% were seen once; the top ten hold approximately 9%. This TCR was recovered from a human donor in a cohort sampled during active COVID-19. Sequencing input: peripheral blood. This chain joins TRBV19 and TRBJ1-2, with TRBD1 as a possible D gene (5 bases). The DNA for the CDR3 is TGTGCCAGTAGTCCCAGACAGATGGGCTATGGCTACACCTTC. Amino acid sequence: CASSPRQMGYGYTF. Filled out from reference TRBV19 and TRBJ1-2, the complete variable domain reads DGGITQSPKYLFRKEGQNVTLSCEQNLNHDAMYWYRQDPGQGLRLIYYSQIVNDFQKGDIAEGYSVSREKKESFPLTVTSAQKNPTAFYLCASSPRQMGYGYTFGSGTRLTVV.